This T cell receptor (beta chain) was sequenced for a study of human T cells and chemical hapten exposure (dated by TCRdb to 2020 to 2023). About the full investigation: For sensitization, 2% DPC in acetone was applied to an approximately 2 cm by approximately 2 cm area of upper inner arm skin. Weekly therapeutic DPC doses were additionally applied to the scalp of patients throughout the roughly 25-week study period. The patient cohort, mostly female, included alopecia areata with under or over 50% scalp involvement, alopecia totalis and alopecia universalis. For TCR sequencing, blood came from 25 to 35 alopecia patients at anywhere from one to four time points (pre-sensitization, 2, 6 and 24 weeks). This study followed changes in the peripheral blood TCR repertoire in vivo during primary and secondary sensitization of alopecia patients to the hapten diphenylcyclopropenone (DPC). Patch tests used Finn chambers with 0.01% DPC on the upper back, scored after 6 days by International Contact Dermatitis Research Group standards. Libraries were combined into a pool for sequencing, and differences in TCR yield between samples came mainly from small differences in library volumes within the pool. Blood samples were taken from patients before sensitization (week 0) and at 2, 6 and about 24 weeks after DPC sensitization. What the authors observed across the whole study: Expanded TCRs formed significantly more large CDR3 similarity clusters than pre-sensitization or healthy control sets, consistent with antigen-driven responses. Repeated subsampling changed both the strength of the expansion versus patch-test correlation and the threshold at which that correlation became significant. DPC sensitization did not change the number of TCRs with a frequency above 1 in 1000, and there was no evidence of changes in global repertoire structure. Alopecia, a presumed autoimmune disease, was present in all patients, so the immune response of the patients might differ from that of healthy individuals. Patch test score was positively correlated with the number of PT1 expanded TCRs, with significance at thresholds 8, 16 and 32 but not at 4.

CDR1 SGHVS and CDR2 FQNEAQ are derived from the germline V gene. Deletion took 2 bases off V and 5 bases off J, with a span of 13 bases between the germline ends. Spanning cysteine to phenylalanine, the CDR3 consists of 15 amino acids. Just the 45-base CDR3 DNA is kept, in frame starting at base 1. Library prep was done by RACE. These reads were obtained on a NextSeq 500. Library preparation attached unique molecular identifiers to individual cDNA molecules for quantitative, reproducible TCR counting. Both TCR alpha and TCR beta chains were sequenced from each blood RNA sample. On the authors' methods: A median of about 89,000 TCRs per sample was observed, with a range of 23,224 to 690,600. The Decombinator software suite was used to annotate V, J and CDR3 in the TCR reads. For PS versus PT1 abundance plots, all samples were subsampled to the same number of TCRs (28,000). Expanded TCRs were defined as absent before sensitization and observed at least eight times at the 2-week time point. TCRdb reprocessed the public reads (quality trimming at Q25 with fastp, clone calling with MiXCR) and kept in-frame beta chains. Identical CDR3 proteins give one entry, which carries the most common genes and DNA. The authors' filters were not applied to this entry. This sample lists about 120,000 distinct CDR3 sequences; roughly an eighth were detected once. Together, the top ten hold around 0.99% of the sample.

Worth noting for this clonotype: The clone's antigen remains unknown. No much larger clonotype is one base removed from it; base qualities were not supplied.

What this sample's time point label stands for: patch test 1, 2 weeks after DPC sensitization. In light of the paper, this sample's treatment or condition label describes: therapeutic diphenylcyclopropenone sensitization with weekly scalp DPC. At every patch-test visit, the blood draw took place before the patch test was put on. Patients were eligible if aged 18 to 70, diagnosed with alopecia and judged suitable for DPC therapy, and pregnant patients were excluded. Total RNA was isolated from unfractionated whole blood collected in Tempus Blood RNA tubes. The TCR originated in a man aged 18 to 30 with alopecia areata. Some clones in this sample may be carry-over from other donors' samples. The material sequenced was whole blood, taken in connection with sensitization to the hapten diphenylcyclopropenone (DPC). The chain joins TRBV7-8 to TRBJ1-5, with the D gene uncertain. The CDR3 is CASSLMTSIDQPQHF. The sequenced DNA is TGTGCCAGCAGCTTAATGACATCGATCGATCAGCCCCAGCATTTT. The CDR3 plus the reference TRBV7-8 and TRBJ1-5 genes for the other parts give the full variable domain: GAGVSQSPRYKVAKRGQDVALRCDPISGHVSLFWYQQALGQGPEFLTYFQNEAQLDKSGLPSDRFFAERPEGSVSTLKIQRTQQEDSAVYLCASSLMTSIDQPQHFGDGTRLSIL.